This TCR beta chain was retrieved from a study of blood T cell repertoires in COVID-19. The germline V gene has CDR1 MNHEY and CDR2 SVGAGI. This CDR3 contains 16 residues. V was shortened by 0 bases and J by 2 bases, with 11 bases between the two germline ends. The table came from immunoSEQ multiplex PCR; TCRdb's copy has only in-frame clones and leaves some out. Of some 200,000 clones in the sample, 85% were seen once. Sequencing was done on a sample of peripheral blood. The TCR sequence derives from a woman aged 70-85 years with COVID-19, enrolled during active disease. The chain uses TRBV6-5 and TRBJ1-3; D not certain. The CDR3 DNA is TGTGCCAGCAGTTACTCGGTATCGGGGACTGGAAACACCATATATTTT. Amino acid sequence: CASSYSVSGTGNTIYF.